Below, one T cell receptor (beta chain) is given with its context. Germline V CDR1 and CDR2: PRHDT, FYEKMQ (reference sequence). The CDR3 spans 16 residues. Trimming took off 2 bases at V and 0 bases at J, with 11 bases between the two ends. This sample was taken from a study of shared T cell receptors in the human thymus. The data were produced by immunoSEQ multiplex PCR, yet TCRdb's version contains in-frame clones alone and is incomplete. Counted here are hundreds of thousands of clones, 70% to 90% occurring once; the ten biggest clones make up around 0.01%. This same sample was also taken into another study, of human thymus T cells. That work adds: Corrective surgery for congenital heart defects was being performed on the healthy Finnish infants who served as donors. Resections obtained during corrective heart surgery supplied the thymus tissue. Overlap was high between thymic repertoires from unrelated individuals, as reported in related research.

The gene calls are TRBV13 and TRBJ2-1; D is ambiguous. The specimen sequenced was thymocytes. The clonotype comes from a girl under two years old with a congenital heart defect. The CDR3 here is CASSLIELGSYNEQFF. In DNA form, the CDR3 reads TGTGCCAGCAGCTTAATTGAGCTTGGCTCCTACAATGAGCAGTTCTTC.